Below, one T cell receptor beta chain is given with its context. The data belong to a study of blood T cell repertoires in COVID-19. Study at large: The United States, Italy and Spain were the sources of the acute and convalescent COVID-19 samples. T cells, B-cell-depleted T cells, or PBMCs provided the cDNA or gDNA that served as material.

Source study methods: From reference gene primer amplification, estimates of nucleated cell counts were derived. Here immunoSEQ multiplex PCR was the method, and the copy in TCRdb shows in-frame clones only, minus some. D and trimming were read from the DNA, whereas the V and J calls and clone size are those reported in that table. The repertoire holds approximately 22,000 clones, with approximately 85% as singletons. The CDR3 is 15 amino acids. Germline CDR1 SNHLY, CDR2 FYNNEI. V was clipped by 0 bases and J by 0 bases, with 3 bases between them. This clonotype was obtained from a human donor in a cohort sampled during active COVID-19. The sample comprised peripheral blood. The J gene is TRBJ1-6, the V gene TRBV2; D unclear. CDR3: CASSEAGSYNSPLHF. The CDR3 nucleotides are TGTGCCAGCAGTGAAGCCGGCTCCTATAATTCACCCCTCCACTTT.